This is a list of T cell receptor beta chains from one sample in a study of vaccination effects on CD4 cells after COVID-19. TCRdb's copy holds only in-frame clones and misses some; the assay was immunoSEQ multiplex PCR. Of approximately 30,000 clones detected, approximately 77% appear once; the ten largest clones hold under 7.5%. These receptors are not linked to any known antigen. The sequences come from CD4+ T cells from PBMCs cultured without peptide, collected after COVID-19 vaccination. All receptors come from a human donor who had a prior SARS-CoV-2 infection. Each CDR3 is given with its conserved first and last residue. A D gene is named only where the DNA matches it firmly. Only part of the rows carry a size: once, few, many, or a class if the clone is expanded.

cdr3_aa: CASSRTGVGQETQYF
cdr3_nt: TGTGCCAGCAGCAGGACAGGGGTTGGCCAAGAGACCCAGTACTTC
j_call: TRBJ2-5
clone_size: few
v_call: TRBV25-1
d_call: TRBD1

cdr3_aa: CSAWAVEKLFF
cdr3_nt: TGCAGTGCTTGGGCGGTTGAAAAACTGTTTTTT
j_call: TRBJ1-4
clone_size: .
v_call: TRBV20-1
d_call: .

cdr3_aa: CASSLRGISGANVLTF
cdr3_nt: TGCGCCAGCAGCTTGAGGGGGATCTCTGGGGCCAACGTCCTGACTTTC
j_call: TRBJ2-6
clone_size: .
v_call: TRBV5-1
d_call: .

cdr3_aa: CASSLVGYTDTQYF
cdr3_nt: TGTGCCAGCAGCTTGGTGGGGTACACAGATACGCAGTATTTT
j_call: TRBJ2-3
clone_size: once
v_call: TRBV5-4
d_call: .

cdr3_aa: CASSLDLGTSLNEQFF
cdr3_nt: TGCGCCAGCAGCTTGGACCTCGGGACTAGCCTGAATGAGCAGTTCTTC
j_call: TRBJ2-1
clone_size: .
v_call: TRBV5-1
d_call: TRBD2

cdr3_aa: CASSVGGGNTEAFF
cdr3_nt: TGTGCCAGCAGTGTTGGGGGCGGGAACACTGAAGCTTTCTTT
j_call: TRBJ1-1
clone_size: few
v_call: TRBV2
d_call: .

cdr3_aa: CASSDSYARENINYEQYF
cdr3_nt: TGTGCCAGCAGTGACTCGTACGCGCGGGAGAATATAAACTACGAGCAGTACTTC
j_call: TRBJ2-7
clone_size: .
v_call: TRBV6-4
d_call: TRBD2

cdr3_aa: CASSAAAGVEQYF
cdr3_nt: TGTGCCAGCAGTGCCGCGGCTGGTGTCGAGCAGTACTTC
j_call: TRBJ2-7
clone_size: few
v_call: TRBV2
d_call: .

cdr3_aa: CASSFGRDEQYF
cdr3_nt: TGTGCCAGCAGCTTCGGCAGGGACGAGCAGTACTTC
j_call: TRBJ2-7
clone_size: few
v_call: TRBV11-3
d_call: .

cdr3_aa: CASSDSSGLMNTEAFF
cdr3_nt: TGTGCCAGCAGTGATAGCTCGGGACTAATGAACACTGAAGCTTTCTTT
j_call: TRBJ1-1
clone_size: .
v_call: TRBV2
d_call: .

cdr3_aa: CASKRQPPETEQYF
cdr3_nt: TGTGCCAGCAAGAGACAGCCCCCGGAGACCGAGCAGTACTTC
j_call: TRBJ2-7
clone_size: .
v_call: TRBV6-5
d_call: .

cdr3_aa: CASSLMWGRLTEAFF
cdr3_nt: TGTGCCAGCAGCTTAATGTGGGGGCGATTAACTGAAGCTTTCTTT
j_call: TRBJ1-1
clone_size: .
v_call: TRBV7-2
d_call: .

cdr3_aa: CASSVDQGSGETQYF
cdr3_nt: TGTGCCAGCAGCGTAGACCAGGGGTCAGGAGAGACCCAGTACTTC
j_call: TRBJ2-5
clone_size: few
v_call: TRBV9
d_call: .

cdr3_aa: CASSLTPDTQYF
cdr3_nt: TGTGCCAGCAGCTTAACCCCGGATACGCAGTATTTT
j_call: TRBJ2-3
clone_size: few
v_call: TRBV7-3
d_call: .

cdr3_aa: CASSLWGANQPQHF
cdr3_nt: TGTGCCAGCAGTTTGTGGGGCGCGAATCAGCCCCAGCATTTT
j_call: TRBJ1-5
clone_size: .
v_call: TRBV27
d_call: .

cdr3_aa: CASSIGPGRETQYF
cdr3_nt: TGTGCCAGTAGTATAGGACCAGGCCGAGAGACCCAGTACTTC
j_call: TRBJ2-5
clone_size: .
v_call: TRBV19
d_call: .

cdr3_aa: CVTAGEADTQYF
cdr3_nt: TGTGTCACGGCTGGGGAGGCAGATACGCAGTATTTT
j_call: TRBJ2-3
clone_size: .
v_call: TRBV10-3
d_call: .

cdr3_aa: CASIREQDYNEQFF
cdr3_nt: TGTGCCAGCATCCGGGAACAGGATTACAATGAGCAGTTCTTC
j_call: TRBJ2-1
clone_size: once
v_call: TRBV6-6
d_call: .

cdr3_aa: CATSDSTAQGYNEQFF
cdr3_nt: TGTGCCACCAGTGACTCGACAGCGCAAGGATACAATGAGCAGTTCTTC
j_call: TRBJ2-1
clone_size: .
v_call: TRBV24-1
d_call: .

cdr3_aa: CASGQGRESPLHF
cdr3_nt: TGTGCCAGCGGGCAGGGGAGAGAATCACCCCTCCACTTT
j_call: TRBJ1-6
clone_size: few
v_call: TRBV7-9
d_call: .

cdr3_aa: CASSHYEGGLYSPLHF
cdr3_nt: TGTGCCAGCAGCCACTACGAAGGGGGTCTCTATTCACCCCTCCACTTT
j_call: TRBJ1-6
clone_size: .
v_call: TRBV14
d_call: .

cdr3_aa: CASSWTSGRGNEQFF
cdr3_nt: TGTGCCAGCAGCTGGACTAGCGGGAGAGGGAATGAGCAGTTCTTC
j_call: TRBJ2-1
clone_size: .
v_call: TRBV7-8
d_call: TRBD2

cdr3_aa: CASSRERQETQYF
cdr3_nt: TGTGCCAGCAGTAGGGAGCGACAAGAGACCCAGTACTTC
j_call: TRBJ2-5
clone_size: few
v_call: TRBV2
d_call: .

cdr3_aa: CASSLTSGSTYNEQFF
cdr3_nt: TGTGCCAGCAGCTTAACTAGCGGGAGTACCTACAATGAGCAGTTCTTC
j_call: TRBJ2-1
clone_size: once
v_call: TRBV7-2
d_call: TRBD2

cdr3_aa: CASSFGGPDTQYF
cdr3_nt: TGTGCCAGCAGCTTTGGGGGGCCAGATACGCAGTATTTT
j_call: TRBJ2-3
clone_size: .
v_call: TRBV7-2
d_call: .

cdr3_aa: CASSQVGPSELFF
cdr3_nt: TGTGCCAGCAGCCAAGTAGGTCCGTCGGAGCTGTTTTTT
j_call: TRBJ2-2
clone_size: .
v_call: TRBV3-1/TRBV3-2
d_call: .

cdr3_aa: CASSEGQNGEGQPQHF
cdr3_nt: TGTGCCAGCAGCGAAGGGCAAAACGGGGAAGGGCAGCCCCAGCATTTT
j_call: TRBJ1-5
clone_size: few
v_call: TRBV2
d_call: .

cdr3_aa: CASSFPLPRHEQYF
cdr3_nt: TGTGCCAGCAGCTTTCCCCTCCCTCGACACGAGCAGTACTTC
j_call: TRBJ2-7
clone_size: .
v_call: TRBV11-2
d_call: .

cdr3_aa: CASRQTEYQPQHF
cdr3_nt: TGTGCCAGCAGACAGACAGAATATCAGCCCCAGCATTTT
j_call: TRBJ1-5
clone_size: .
v_call: TRBV2
d_call: .

cdr3_aa: CASSLVGLATYEQYF
cdr3_nt: TGTGCCAGCAGCTTGGTTGGACTAGCGACCTACGAGCAGTACTTC
j_call: TRBJ2-7
clone_size: .
v_call: TRBV5-5
d_call: TRBD2

cdr3_aa: CASSPTGAGAEKLFF
cdr3_nt: TGTGCCAGCTCACCAACAGGGGCGGGGGCCGAAAAACTGTTTTTT
j_call: TRBJ1-4
clone_size: .
v_call: TRBV18
d_call: TRBD1

cdr3_aa: CASSYSTSGTYYEQYF
cdr3_nt: TGTGCCAGCAGTTACTCAACTTCCGGGACATACTACGAGCAGTACTTC
j_call: TRBJ2-7
clone_size: once
v_call: TRBV6-5
d_call: .

cdr3_aa: CASSLFRGPQFF
cdr3_nt: TGTGCCAGCAGCTTGTTCCGAGGACCGCAGTTCTTC
j_call: TRBJ2-1
clone_size: .
v_call: TRBV5-6
d_call: .

cdr3_aa: CATSRGQGRTYEQYF
cdr3_nt: TGTGCCACCAGCAGAGGCCAGGGGCGGACCTACGAGCAGTACTTC
j_call: TRBJ2-7
clone_size: .
v_call: TRBV15
d_call: .

cdr3_aa: CASSPIAGGGSGGELFF
cdr3_nt: TGTGCCAGCAGCCCTATAGCGGGAGGGGGTTCGGGCGGGGAGCTGTTTTTT
j_call: TRBJ2-2
clone_size: .
v_call: TRBV7-8
d_call: TRBD2

cdr3_aa: CASSEERTGNNSPLHF
cdr3_nt: TGTGCCAGCAGTGAAGAAAGGACAGGAAATAATTCACCCCTCCACTTT
j_call: TRBJ1-6
clone_size: .
v_call: TRBV2
d_call: TRBD1

cdr3_aa: CASSLGETGSEQYF
cdr3_nt: TGTGCCAGCAGCTTAGGGGAGACAGGGAGCGAGCAGTACTTC
j_call: TRBJ2-7
clone_size: few
v_call: TRBV7-9
d_call: TRBD1

cdr3_aa: CASSLGESTQYF
cdr3_nt: TGTGCCAGCAGCTTGGGGGAGAGCACCCAGTACTTC
j_call: TRBJ2-5
clone_size: few
v_call: TRBV5-4
d_call: .

cdr3_aa: CASSLRGQGGYGYTF
cdr3_nt: TGCGCCAGCAGCTTACGGGGACAGGGAGGCTATGGCTACACCTTC
j_call: TRBJ1-2
clone_size: .
v_call: TRBV5-1
d_call: TRBD1

cdr3_aa: CASSLQTGDTGELFF
cdr3_nt: TGTGCCAGCAGCTTACAGACAGGGGACACCGGGGAGCTGTTTTTT
j_call: TRBJ2-2
clone_size: .
v_call: TRBV7-2
d_call: TRBD1

cdr3_aa: CASSQEASGVSYEQYF
cdr3_nt: TGCGCCAGCAGCCAAGAGGCTAGCGGGGTCTCCTACGAGCAGTACTTC
j_call: TRBJ2-7
clone_size: .
v_call: TRBV4-1
d_call: TRBD2

cdr3_aa: CASKILLAGDNEQFF
cdr3_nt: TGTGCCAGCAAGATCCTTTTAGCGGGGGACAATGAGCAGTTCTTC
j_call: TRBJ2-1
clone_size: few
v_call: TRBV7-9
d_call: TRBD2

cdr3_aa: CASSLSGPYNEQFF
cdr3_nt: TGCGCCAGCAGCTTGAGCGGGCCTTACAATGAGCAGTTCTTC
j_call: TRBJ2-1
clone_size: .
v_call: TRBV5-1
d_call: .

cdr3_aa: CASTGTSYEQYF
cdr3_nt: TGTGCCAGCACCGGGACTTCCTACGAGCAGTACTTC
j_call: TRBJ2-7
clone_size: few
v_call: TRBV6-5
d_call: .

cdr3_aa: CASRIRTVNTEAFF
cdr3_nt: TGTGCCAGCAGGATACGGACGGTGAACACTGAAGCTTTCTTT
j_call: TRBJ1-1
clone_size: .
v_call: TRBV2
d_call: .

cdr3_aa: CSVQGGPGANVLTF
cdr3_nt: TGCAGCGTCCAGGGGGGGCCAGGGGCCAACGTCCTGACTTTC
j_call: TRBJ2-6
clone_size: .
v_call: TRBV29-1
d_call: .

cdr3_aa: CASSPRTGGNGYTF
cdr3_nt: TGTGCCAGCTCACCCCGGACAGGGGGAAATGGCTACACCTTC
j_call: TRBJ1-2
clone_size: .
v_call: TRBV18
d_call: TRBD1

cdr3_aa: CASSLSSNNEQFF
cdr3_nt: TGCGCCAGCAGCTTGTCCTCCAACAATGAGCAGTTCTTC
j_call: TRBJ2-1
clone_size: once
v_call: TRBV5-1
d_call: .

cdr3_aa: CASCPGGPTDTQYF
cdr3_nt: TGTGCCAGCTGTCCGGGAGGGCCCACAGATACGCAGTATTTT
j_call: TRBJ2-3
clone_size: few
v_call: TRBV11-3
d_call: TRBD2